Listed below are T cell receptor beta chains from one sample, sequenced in a study of cytomegalovirus exposure and HLA in healthy donors. Some clones are missing from TCRdb's copy, which holds only in-frame ones; the method was immunoSEQ multiplex PCR. Among 55,000 to 85,000 clones listed, around 93% were seen once. What was sequenced was PBMCs. All receptors derive from a woman aged 18 to 35 in good health and CMV-seronegative. CDR3s include the opening cysteine and the closing phenylalanine or tryptophan. The D gene is left open where the match is weak. Clone size is given for some rows only: seen once, a few or many times, or a class if the clone is expanded.

>NA|TRBV5-6|TRBD1|TRBJ1-3
CASSARDRVLGNTIYF
TGTGCCAGCAGCGCCCGGGACAGGGTATTAGGAAACACCATATATTTT
>NA|TRBV6-1|TRBD1|TRBJ2-1
CASSEGQGPFNEQFF
TGTGCCAGCAGTGAGGGACAGGGTCCTTTTAATGAGCAGTTCTTC
>once|TRBV19|TRBD1|TRBJ1-2
CASTPVWTGGAYGYTF
TGTGCCAGTACCCCGGTTTGGACAGGGGGCGCATATGGCTACACCTTC
>NA|TRBV19|NA|TRBJ2-7
CASFRRVASYEQYF
TGTGCCAGTTTCCGGCGGGTCGCCTCCTACGAGCAGTACTTC
>NA|TRBV6-1|TRBD2|TRBJ2-1
CASSEQTSGMGNEQFF
TGTGCCAGCAGTGAACAGACTAGCGGGATGGGAAATGAGCAGTTCTTC
>NA|TRBV4-2|NA|TRBJ1-5
CASSQTPNENQPQHF
TGTGCCAGCAGCCAAACCCCGAACGAGAATCAGCCCCAGCATTTT
>NA|TRBV5-6|TRBD2|TRBJ2-1
CASSSGGNEQFF
TGTGCCAGCAGCTCGGGGGGCAATGAGCAGTTCTTC
>NA|TRBV7-2|TRBD2|TRBJ2-5
CASSPLAGGQETQYF
TGTGCCAGCAGCCCTTTAGCGGGGGGGCAAGAGACCCAGTACTTC
>NA|TRBV14|NA|TRBJ2-1
CASSQARGGEQFF
TGTGCCAGCAGCCAAGCCAGGGGCGGTGAGCAGTTCTTC
>NA|TRBV10-3|TRBD2|TRBJ2-3
CAISESTSLAGEGDTQYF
TGTGCCATCAGTGAGTCGACCTCACTAGCGGGAGAAGGAGATACGCAGTATTTT
>NA|TRBV7-9|TRBD1|TRBJ1-4
CASSSSGGADEKLFF
TGTGCCAGCAGCTCGTCAGGGGGCGCGGATGAAAAACTGTTTTTT
>NA|TRBV6-6|NA|TRBJ2-7
CASSPNRQGGVYEQYF
TGTGCCAGCAGTCCGAACCGACAGGGAGGAGTCTACGAGCAGTACTTC
>NA|TRBV10-3|NA|TRBJ2-5
CAISLGSDWETQYF
TGTGCCATCTCGTTGGGCTCGGACTGGGAGACCCAGTACTTC
>NA|TRBV6-1|NA|TRBJ2-3
CASRPLRGSTDTQYF
TGTGCCAGCAGGCCCTTACGGGGATCCACAGATACGCAGTATTTT
>NA|TRBV6-6|TRBD2|TRBJ2-5
CASSYLAGGPEETQYF
TGTGCCAGCAGTTACTTAGCGGGGGGGCCGGAGGAGACCCAGTACTTC
>NA|TRBV11-3|TRBD1|TRBJ2-3
CASAPGTGTHTQYF
TGTGCCAGCGCTCCCGGGACAGGGACACATACGCAGTATTTT
>NA|TRBV5-1|NA|TRBJ2-6
CASSFGHLTSGANVLTF
TGCGCCAGCAGCTTCGGACATCTCACCTCTGGGGCCAACGTCCTGACTTTC
>NA|TRBV11-2|NA|TRBJ2-7
CASSLQDYEQYF
TGTGCCAGCAGCTTACAGGACTACGAGCAGTACTTC
>NA|TRBV30|NA|TRBJ2-1
CAWLEVTNEQFF
TGTGCCTGGCTAGAGGTAACCAATGAGCAGTTCTTC
>NA|TRBV7-9|TRBD1|TRBJ1-2
CASIRQGAYGYTF
TGTGCCAGCATTCGACAGGGGGCGTATGGCTACACCTTC
>NA|TRBV6-1|TRBD1|TRBJ1-4
CASSDWGRGLEKLFF
TGTGCCAGCAGTGATTGGGGCAGGGGGCTTGAAAAACTGTTTTTT
>NA|TRBV19|TRBD1|TRBJ2-1
CASSEQGNSYNEQFF
TGTGCCAGTAGTGAACAGGGGAACTCCTACAATGAGCAGTTCTTC
>NA|TRBV5-1|TRBD1|TRBJ1-1
CASSLDTGGGTEAFF
TGCGCCAGCAGCTTGGACACAGGGGGTGGCACTGAAGCTTTCTTT
>NA|TRBV19|TRBD2|TRBJ2-3
CASSIAGGDTQYF
TGTGCCAGTAGTATAGCGGGAGGCGATACGCAGTATTTT
>NA|TRBV28|NA|TRBJ2-1
CASSTLASLSNFF
TGTGCCAGCAGTACCCTAGCGAGCCTAAGCAATTTCTTC
>once|TRBV18|TRBD1|TRBJ1-5
CASSPYRGLSNQPQHF
TGTGCCAGCTCACCCTACAGGGGTCTTAGCAATCAGCCCCAGCATTTT
>NA|TRBV19|TRBD1|TRBJ1-5
CASSIPDRDGQPQHF
TGTGCCAGTAGTATCCCAGACAGGGATGGTCAGCCCCAGCATTTT
>NA|TRBV28|NA|TRBJ1-1
CASISNTEAFF
TGTGCCAGTATCTCGAACACTGAAGCTTTCTTT
>NA|TRBV5-1|TRBD1|TRBJ1-2
CASSLVGDRVSGYTF
TGCGCCAGCAGCTTGGTCGGGGACAGGGTCAGTGGCTACACCTTC
>NA|TRBV19|TRBD1|TRBJ1-5
CASSIAGGYSNQPQHF
TGTGCCAGTAGTATCGCAGGGGGTTATAGCAATCAGCCCCAGCATTTT
>NA|TRBV12-5|NA|TRBJ1-2
CASGLNGDGYTF
TGTGCTAGTGGTTTGAACGGGGATGGCTACACCTTC
>NA|TRBV5-5|NA|TRBJ2-7
CASSTPQGEQYF
TGTGCCAGCAGTACCCCCCAGGGCGAGCAGTACTTC
>NA|TRBV9|NA|TRBJ1-2
CASSAPGGVGSGYTF
TGTGCCAGCAGCGCGCCCGGGGGGGTGGGAAGTGGCTACACCTTC
>NA|TRBV27|NA|TRBJ2-7
CASSLESGQSYEQYF
TGTGCCAGCAGTTTAGAATCAGGGCAGTCCTACGAGCAGTACTTC
>NA|TRBV2|TRBD2|TRBJ2-5
CASSELRLAAQETQYF
TGTGCCAGCAGTGAACTGAGGCTAGCGGCCCAAGAGACCCAGTACTTC
>NA|TRBV6-6|TRBD2|TRBJ2-1
CASSEERRGASGEQFF
TGTGCCAGCTCCGAAGAGAGGCGGGGGGCCTCCGGTGAGCAGTTCTTC
>NA|TRBV13|NA|TRBJ2-1
CATKLADFMYNEQFF
TGTGCCACCAAACTCGCTGATTTTATGTACAATGAGCAGTTCTTC
>NA|TRBV7-8|TRBD1|TRBJ2-7
CASSFGTGVYEQYF
TGTGCCAGCAGCTTCGGGACAGGGGTTTACGAGCAGTACTTC
>NA|TRBV11-2|NA|TRBJ2-5
CASTDTRQAQYF
TGTGCCAGCACCGATACCCGGCAGGCCCAGTACTTC
>NA|TRBV5-8|NA|TRBJ2-3
CASSPLGDSTDTQYF
TGTGCCAGCAGCCCACTTGGAGATAGCACAGATACGCAGTATTTT
>NA|TRBV27|TRBD1|TRBJ2-7
CASSLGQGGGQYF
TGTGCCAGCAGTCTGGGACAGGGGGGCGGGCAGTACTTC
>once|TRBV7-9|NA|TRBJ1-5
CASSPGGNQPQHF
TGTGCCAGCAGCCCCGGGGGCAATCAGCCCCAGCATTTT
>NA|TRBV28|NA|TRBJ2-5
CASRGGTTIETQYF
TGTGCCAGCAGGGGCGGGACGACAATAGAGACCCAGTACTTC
>NA|TRBV2|TRBD1|TRBJ1-1
CASRDRVGNTEAFF
TGTGCCAGCAGGGACAGGGTGGGGAACACTGAAGCTTTCTTT
>NA|TRBV15|TRBD1|TRBJ2-7
CATSREPDRSNEQYF
TGTGCCACCAGCAGAGAACCGGACAGGAGTAACGAGCAGTACTTC
>NA|TRBV2|TRBD2|TRBJ2-2
CASSGPSGGLTGELFF
TGTGCCAGCAGTGGTCCTAGCGGGGGGCTCACCGGGGAGCTGTTTTTT
>NA|TRBV9|TRBD2|TRBJ2-1
CASSPGLAGGMDNEQFF
TGTGCCAGCAGCCCCGGACTAGCGGGGGGGATGGACAATGAGCAGTTCTTC
>NA|TRBV2|NA|TRBJ1-5
CASSSGISNQPQHF
TGTGCCAGCAGTTCCGGGATTAGCAATCAGCCCCAGCATTTT
>NA|TRBV21-1|NA|TRBJ2-7
CASRARGRRDEQYF
TGTGCCAGCAGGGCCAGGGGGCGTCGGGACGAGCAGTACTTC
>NA|TRBV4-2|TRBD2|TRBJ2-1
CASSQSTSGGYNEQFF
TGTGCCAGCAGCCAATCGACTAGCGGGGGATACAATGAGCAGTTCTTC
>NA|TRBV19|NA|TRBJ2-1
CASSTAGGIEQFF
TGTGCCAGTAGCACGGCGGGTGGAATTGAGCAGTTCTTC
>NA|TRBV5-4|NA|TRBJ2-2
CASSSQITGAGELFF
TGTGCCAGCAGCTCTCAAATAACCGGGGCCGGGGAGCTGTTTTTT
>NA|TRBV11-2|NA|TRBJ1-1
CASSYGSDTEAFF
TGTGCCAGCAGCTATGGCAGCGACACTGAAGCTTTCTTT
>NA|TRBV6-1|NA|TRBJ2-1
CASSLPGLYYNEQFF
TGTGCCAGCAGTCTCCCCGGGTTGTACTACAATGAGCAGTTCTTC
>NA|TRBV7-9|TRBD2|TRBJ2-7
CASSPLLAGVWSYEQYF
TGTGCCAGCAGCCCCCTTCTAGCGGGAGTATGGTCCTACGAGCAGTACTTC
>NA|TRBV6-5|TRBD1|TRBJ2-3
CASSSQTGGITDTQYF
TGTGCCAGCAGTTCCCAGACAGGGGGCATAACAGATACGCAGTATTTT
>NA|TRBV6-5|NA|TRBJ1-4
CASSYSRGSGNEKLFF
TGTGCCAGCAGTTACTCGAGAGGCAGCGGTAATGAAAAACTGTTTTTT
>NA|TRBV9|NA|TRBJ1-1
CASSATRTGGGEAFF
TGTGCCAGCAGCGCTACCCGGACGGGAGGTGGTGAAGCTTTCTTT
>NA|TRBV27|NA|TRBJ2-6
CASSYSSGANVLTF
TGTGCCAGCAGTTATAGCTCTGGGGCCAACGTCCTGACTTTC
>NA|TRBV14|TRBD1|TRBJ1-1
CASSQVSGGTEAFF
TGTGCCAGCAGCCAAGTGTCAGGGGGCACTGAAGCTTTCTTT